The 5 T cell receptor beta chains listed next were all sequenced from one sample in a study of regulatory T cells in long-lasting Graves disease. With iRepertoire HTBI primers and Arm-PCR of CDR3 regions, TCR beta libraries were built. MiXCR was run by TCRdb on the multiplex PCR reads, yielding one entry per CDR3 protein. This sample has 350,000 to 500,000 distinct CDR3 sequences, with less than 20% found just once. Time point reported: newly diagnosed GD, antithyroid drugs for less than 3 months. PBMCs provided the RNA from which the TCR library was made. This sample also appeared in a second study, on T cells in Graves' hyperthyroidism and ophthalmopathy.

The source was peripheral blood mononuclear cells (PBMCs), collected at new diagnosis, from a patient treated with antithyroid drugs. The receptor source for this set is a woman younger than 45 with Graves disease.

This clonotype was counted many times. The gene calls are TRBV29-1 and TRBJ2-7, with TRBD1 identical over 8 bases. This CDR3 is 14 amino acids long. CDR1 is SQVTM and CDR2 is ANQGSEA in the germline V gene. V gave up 4 bases and J gave up 5 bases; unmatched junction bases: 10. The CDR3 reads CSVGRGRGLDEQYF. In DNA form, the CDR3 reads TGCAGCGTTGGAAGGGGCAGGGGGCTGGACGAGCAGTACTTC.

This clonotype was counted at least ten times. The gene calls are TRBV28 and TRBJ1-5; 9 bases align to TRBD1. The CDR3 has 15 residues. In germline, CDR1 is MDHEN, CDR2 SYDVKM. V was clipped by 7 bases and J by 4 bases; unmatched bases: 8. CDR3 nucleotide sequence: TGTGCCAGCACCCCCGGGACAGGGCCTAATCAGCCCCAGCATTTT. It encodes CASTPGTGPNQPQHF.

V gene TRBV29-1 combines with J gene TRBJ1-1; no firm D call. This CDR3 is 13 amino acids long. V gave up 0 bases and J gave up 7 bases, with 12 bases separating them. Germline V CDR1 and CDR2: SQVTM, ANQGSEA. This CDR3 is CSVEDQGNGEAFF. CDR3 coding DNA: TGCAGCGTTGAAGATCAAGGGAACGGTGAAGCTTTCTTT.

In this sample, this clonotype turned up many times. The CDR3 coding sequence is TGCAGCGTTGAACCAGGGTGGAACACTGAAGCTTTCTTT. Amino acid sequence: CSVEPGWNTEAFF. The chain carries TRBV29-1 and TRBJ1-1, with D possibly matching TRBD1 (5 bases). Trimming shortened V by 2 bases and J by 1 base, and 8 bases separated the two germline ends. Germline V CDR1 and CDR2: SQVTM, ANQGSEA. CDR3 length: 13 residues.

This clonotype has at least ten counts. The chain recombines TRBV20-1 with TRBJ1-2; TRBD1 matches at 8 bases. Per the germline V gene, CDR1 is DFQATT and CDR2 is SNEGSKA (reference sequence). The CDR3 is 14 residues long. V gave up 1 base and J gave up 3 bases; unmatched junction bases: 4. CDR3 sequence: CSARGDRNYYGYTF. The CDR3 nucleotides are TGCAGTGCTAGAGGGGACAGGAACTACTATGGCTACACCTTC.